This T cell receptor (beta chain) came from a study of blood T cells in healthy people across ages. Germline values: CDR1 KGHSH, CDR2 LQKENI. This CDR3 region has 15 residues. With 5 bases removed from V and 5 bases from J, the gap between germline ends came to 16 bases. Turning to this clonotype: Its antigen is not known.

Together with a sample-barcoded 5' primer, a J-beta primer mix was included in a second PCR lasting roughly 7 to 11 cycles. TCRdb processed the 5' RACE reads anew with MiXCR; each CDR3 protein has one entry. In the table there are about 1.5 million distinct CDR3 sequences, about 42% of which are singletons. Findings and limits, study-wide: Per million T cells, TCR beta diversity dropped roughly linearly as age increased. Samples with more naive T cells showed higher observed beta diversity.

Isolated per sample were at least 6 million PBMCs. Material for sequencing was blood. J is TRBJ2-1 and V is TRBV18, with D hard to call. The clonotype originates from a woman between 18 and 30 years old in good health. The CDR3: CASSGLSLRDNEQFF. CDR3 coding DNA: TGTGCCAGCTCAGGGCTATCCCTAAGGGACAATGAGCAGTTCTTC.